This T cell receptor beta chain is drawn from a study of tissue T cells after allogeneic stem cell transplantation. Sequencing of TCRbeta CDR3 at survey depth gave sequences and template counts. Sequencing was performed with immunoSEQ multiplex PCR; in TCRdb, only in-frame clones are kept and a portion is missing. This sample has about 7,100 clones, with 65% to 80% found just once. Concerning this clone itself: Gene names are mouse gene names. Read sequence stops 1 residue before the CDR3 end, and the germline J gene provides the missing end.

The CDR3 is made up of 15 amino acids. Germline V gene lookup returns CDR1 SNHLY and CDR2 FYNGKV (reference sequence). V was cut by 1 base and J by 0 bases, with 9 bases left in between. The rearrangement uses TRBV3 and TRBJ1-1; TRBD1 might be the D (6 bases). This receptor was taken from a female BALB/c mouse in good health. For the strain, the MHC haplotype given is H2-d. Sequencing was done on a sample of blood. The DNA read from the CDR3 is TGTGCCAGCAGCTTAGTACAGGGTGCAAACACAGAAGTCTTC. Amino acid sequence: CASSLVQGANTEVF. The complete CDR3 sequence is CASSLVQGANTEVFF.